This is a list of T cell receptor beta chains from one sample in a study of blood T cell repertoires in COVID-19. This table comes from immunoSEQ multiplex PCR, and its TCRdb copy is limited to in-frame clones, with some not included. The sample yields around 290,000 clones, more than 75% seen once. Sequencing was performed on PBMCs or T cells enriched from blood (not recorded which). All receptors derive from a woman under 30 who had recovered from COVID-19. Each CDR3 is given with its conserved first and last residue. The D gene is left open where the match is weak. Some rows mark clone size as missing; the rest say once, few, many or name a class of expanded clone.

J gene: TRBJ1-3
V gene: TRBV29-1
D gene: -
clone size: -
CDR3 DNA: TGCAGCGCCGGAACAGCTTTGACAAACACCATATATTTT
CDR3 protein: CSAGTALTNTIYF

J gene: TRBJ2-2
V gene: TRBV27
D gene: -
clone size: -
CDR3 DNA: TGTGCCAGCAGTCTCCATCTGGGGAGGATGGGATCCACCGGGGAGCTGTTTTTT
CDR3 protein: CASSLHLGRMGSTGELFF

J gene: TRBJ2-7
V gene: TRBV29-1
D gene: -
clone size: -
CDR3 DNA: TGCAGCGTAGCCCGGACTACCGGACAACTCTACGAGCAGTACTTC
CDR3 protein: CSVARTTGQLYEQYF

J gene: TRBJ1-2
V gene: TRBV6-6
D gene: TRBD1
clone size: few
CDR3 DNA: TGTGCCAGCAGTCGAGACAGGGCCCCGGGGATATATGGCTACACCTTC
CDR3 protein: CASSRDRAPGIYGYTF

J gene: TRBJ1-1
V gene: TRBV15
D gene: -
clone size: -
CDR3 DNA: TGTGCCACCAGCAGAGATGTCGGGGGCACTGAAGCTTTCTTT
CDR3 protein: CATSRDVGGTEAFF

J gene: TRBJ1-6
V gene: TRBV6-5
D gene: -
clone size: -
CDR3 DNA: TGTGCCAGCAGACAGGGTTCACCCCTCCACTTT
CDR3 protein: CASRQGSPLHF

J gene: TRBJ2-7
V gene: TRBV27
D gene: TRBD2
clone size: -
CDR3 DNA: TGTGCCAGCAGTATTAGCGGGGAGCGGTACGAGCAGTACTTC
CDR3 protein: CASSISGERYEQYF

J gene: TRBJ2-7
V gene: TRBV27
D gene: TRBD2
clone size: -
CDR3 DNA: TGTGCCAGCAGTTCTATAGGACTAGTTAGCTCCTACGAGCAGTACTTC
CDR3 protein: CASSSIGLVSSYEQYF

J gene: TRBJ2-5
V gene: TRBV30
D gene: TRBD2
clone size: -
CDR3 DNA: TGTGCCTGGAGTCTTCCTTTTAGCGGGCAAGAGACCCAGTACTTC
CDR3 protein: CAWSLPFSGQETQYF

J gene: TRBJ1-5
V gene: TRBV4-1
D gene: -
clone size: -
CDR3 DNA: TGCGCCAGCAGCCAAGATTGGGGAGGTTGGCAGCCCCAGCATTTT
CDR3 protein: CASSQDWGGWQPQHF

J gene: TRBJ1-6
V gene: TRBV10-2
D gene: -
clone size: -
CDR3 DNA: TGCGCCAGCAGGAACGGACAGATTTCACCCCTCCACTTT
CDR3 protein: CASRNGQISPLHF

J gene: TRBJ1-1
V gene: TRBV27
D gene: TRBD1
clone size: -
CDR3 DNA: TGTGCCAGCAGTTTAAGACGCGGGACAGGGCCTCAGAACACTGAAGCTTTCTTT
CDR3 protein: CASSLRRGTGPQNTEAFF

J gene: TRBJ2-7
V gene: TRBV6-5
D gene: TRBD2
clone size: many
CDR3 DNA: TGTGCCAGCGGACAAAGCGGGGGGGCTAGCGAGCAGTACTTC
CDR3 protein: CASGQSGGASEQYF

J gene: TRBJ2-1
V gene: TRBV9
D gene: -
clone size: -
CDR3 DNA: TGTGCCAGCAAGGGAACTAGCACCCATGAGCAGTTCTTC
CDR3 protein: CASKGTSTHEQFF

J gene: TRBJ2-1
V gene: TRBV27
D gene: TRBD2
clone size: -
CDR3 DNA: TGTGCCAGCAGTTTCGGACTAGCGGGCCTCCACTACAATGAGCAGTTCTTC
CDR3 protein: CASSFGLAGLHYNEQFF

J gene: TRBJ1-1
V gene: TRBV29-1
D gene: -
clone size: -
CDR3 DNA: TGCAGCGTTGGTCCGGGTATGAACACTGAAGCTTTCTTT
CDR3 protein: CSVGPGMNTEAFF

J gene: TRBJ2-1
V gene: TRBV18
D gene: -
clone size: -
CDR3 DNA: TGTGCCAGCTCACCAGGGGAAGGGGTCTACAATGAGCAGTTCTTC
CDR3 protein: CASSPGEGVYNEQFF

J gene: TRBJ2-7
V gene: TRBV7-9
D gene: -
clone size: -
CDR3 DNA: TGTGCCAGCAGTCCTCCTCAACAGGGTAGCGAGCAGTACTTC
CDR3 protein: CASSPPQQGSEQYF

J gene: TRBJ1-5
V gene: TRBV7-8
D gene: -
clone size: -
CDR3 DNA: TGTGCCAGCAGGTTAGAGGGGGATCCGAAGTCCCCTCCGCCCCAGCATTTT
CDR3 protein: CASRLEGDPKSPPPQHF

J gene: TRBJ1-3
V gene: TRBV2
D gene: TRBD1
clone size: few
CDR3 DNA: TGTGCCAGCAGTGAACGACAGGGAGGCGGAAACACCATATATTTT
CDR3 protein: CASSERQGGGNTIYF

J gene: TRBJ2-2
V gene: TRBV10-3
D gene: -
clone size: once
CDR3 DNA: TGTGCCATCAGACCGAGGGTGGAGAACACCGGGGAGCTGTTTTTT
CDR3 protein: CAIRPRVENTGELFF

J gene: TRBJ1-2
V gene: TRBV13
D gene: TRBD1
clone size: -
CDR3 DNA: TGTGCCAGCAGCCAAGGACAGGCGGACTATGGCTACACCTTC
CDR3 protein: CASSQGQADYGYTF

J gene: TRBJ2-1
V gene: TRBV11-2
D gene: -
clone size: -
CDR3 DNA: TGTGCCAGCAGCCCCAGCGACCGGGGTGAGCAGTTCTTC
CDR3 protein: CASSPSDRGEQFF

J gene: TRBJ1-1
V gene: TRBV4-1
D gene: TRBD1
clone size: -
CDR3 DNA: TGCGCCAGCAGCCAAGATAGGCAGGGGGCCCTCAACGAAGCTTTCTTT
CDR3 protein: CASSQDRQGALNEAFF

J gene: TRBJ2-7
V gene: TRBV10-3
D gene: TRBD2
clone size: -
CDR3 DNA: TGTGCCATCAGTCTAGCGGGAGAATCCTACGAGCAGTACTTC
CDR3 protein: CAISLAGESYEQYF

J gene: TRBJ2-1
V gene: TRBV10-1
D gene: TRBD2
clone size: -
CDR3 DNA: TGCGCCAGCTCTCGACTAGCGGGAGTCTATGATGAGCAGTTCTTC
CDR3 protein: CASSRLAGVYDEQFF

J gene: TRBJ2-7
V gene: TRBV18
D gene: -
clone size: -
CDR3 DNA: TGTGCCAGCTCACCCACCCTACCTAGCACCTACGAGCAGTACTTC
CDR3 protein: CASSPTLPSTYEQYF